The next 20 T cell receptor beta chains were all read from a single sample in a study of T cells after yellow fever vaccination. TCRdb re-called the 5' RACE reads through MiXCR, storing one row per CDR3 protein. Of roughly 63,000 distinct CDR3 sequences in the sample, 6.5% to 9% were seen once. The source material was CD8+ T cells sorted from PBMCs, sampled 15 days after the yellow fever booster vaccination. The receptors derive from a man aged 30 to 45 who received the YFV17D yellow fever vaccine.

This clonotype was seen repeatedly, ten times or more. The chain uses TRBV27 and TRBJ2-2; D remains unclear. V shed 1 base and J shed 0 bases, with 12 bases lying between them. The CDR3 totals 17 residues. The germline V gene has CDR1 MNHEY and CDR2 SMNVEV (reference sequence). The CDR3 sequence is CASSLFWEGANTGELFF. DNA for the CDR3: TGTGCCAGCAGTTTATTCTGGGAAGGCGCGAACACCGGGGAGCTGTTTTTT.

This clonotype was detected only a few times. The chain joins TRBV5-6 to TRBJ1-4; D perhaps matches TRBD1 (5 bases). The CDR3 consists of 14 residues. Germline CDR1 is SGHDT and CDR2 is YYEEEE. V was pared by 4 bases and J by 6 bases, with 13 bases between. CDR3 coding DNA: TGTGCCAGCAGCGGGACCGTGGGGGATGAAAAACTGTTTTTT. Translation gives CASSGTVGDEKLFF.

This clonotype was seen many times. The CDR3 is CASSQDLDTGELFF. CDR3 nucleotide sequence: TGTGCCAGCAGCCAAGATCTAGACACCGGGGAGCTGTTTTTT. The rearrangement links TRBV3-1 to TRBJ2-2; D not certain. CDR1 and CDR2 from the germline V gene are LGHDT and YNNKEL (reference sequence). CDR3 length: 14 residues. The V end lost 0 bases, the J end lost 3 bases, and 5 bases lay between the germline ends.

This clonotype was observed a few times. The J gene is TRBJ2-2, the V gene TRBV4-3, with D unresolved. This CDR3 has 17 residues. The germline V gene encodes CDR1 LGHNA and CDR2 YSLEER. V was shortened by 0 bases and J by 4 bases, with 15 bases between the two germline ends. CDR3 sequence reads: CASSQDQNSQFTGELFF. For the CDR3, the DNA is TGCGCCAGCAGCCAAGATCAGAACAGTCAATTCACCGGGGAGCTGTTTTTT.

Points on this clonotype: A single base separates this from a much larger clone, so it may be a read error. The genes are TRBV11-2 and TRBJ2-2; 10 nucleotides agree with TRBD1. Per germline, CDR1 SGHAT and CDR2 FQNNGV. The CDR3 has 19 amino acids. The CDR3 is CASSWGGTGAVLDTGEPFF. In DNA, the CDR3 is TGTGCCAGCAGCTGGGGGGGGACAGGGGCTGTCTTGGACACCGGGGAGCCGTTTTTT.

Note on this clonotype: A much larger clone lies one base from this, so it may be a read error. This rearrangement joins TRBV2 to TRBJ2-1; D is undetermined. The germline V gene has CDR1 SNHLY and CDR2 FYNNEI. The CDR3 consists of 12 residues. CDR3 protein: CTSWRLLNEQFF. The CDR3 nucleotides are TGTACCAGCTGGCGGTTGCTCAATGAGCAGTTCTTC.

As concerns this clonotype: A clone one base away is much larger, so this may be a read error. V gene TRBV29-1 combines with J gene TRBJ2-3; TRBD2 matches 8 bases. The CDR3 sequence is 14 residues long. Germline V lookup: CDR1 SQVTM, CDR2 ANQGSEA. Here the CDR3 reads CGVEPSGSTDTQYF. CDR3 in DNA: TGCGGCGTTGAGCCTAGCGGGAGCACAGATACGCAGTATTTT.

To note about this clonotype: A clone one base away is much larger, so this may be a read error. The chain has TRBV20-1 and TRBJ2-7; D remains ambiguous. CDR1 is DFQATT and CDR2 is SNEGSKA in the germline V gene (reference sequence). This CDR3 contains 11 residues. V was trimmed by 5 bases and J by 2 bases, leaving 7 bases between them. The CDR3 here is CSACAAYEQYF. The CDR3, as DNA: TGCAGTGCTTGTGCAGCCTACGAGCAGTACTTC.

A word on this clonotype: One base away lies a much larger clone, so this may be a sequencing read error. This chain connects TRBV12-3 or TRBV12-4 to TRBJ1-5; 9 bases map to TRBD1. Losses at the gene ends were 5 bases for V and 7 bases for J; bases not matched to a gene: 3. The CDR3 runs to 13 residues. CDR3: CASSGQGNQPQHF. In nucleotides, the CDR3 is TGTGCCAGCAGTGGACAGGGGAACCAGCCCCAGCATTTT.

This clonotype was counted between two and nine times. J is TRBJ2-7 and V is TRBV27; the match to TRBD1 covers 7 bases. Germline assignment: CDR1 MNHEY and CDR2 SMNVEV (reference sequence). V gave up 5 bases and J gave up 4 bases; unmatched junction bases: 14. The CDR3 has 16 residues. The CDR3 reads CASSILPGQTNYEQYF. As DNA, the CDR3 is TGTGCCAGCAGTATCCTCCCGGGACAGACAAATTACGAGCAGTACTTC.

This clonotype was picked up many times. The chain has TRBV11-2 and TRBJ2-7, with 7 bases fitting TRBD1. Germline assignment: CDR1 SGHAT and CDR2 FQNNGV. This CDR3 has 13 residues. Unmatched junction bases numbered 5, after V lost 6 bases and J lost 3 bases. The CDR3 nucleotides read TGTGCCAGCAGTCTTCAGGGGGTCTACGAGCAGTACTTC. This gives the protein CASSLQGVYEQYF.

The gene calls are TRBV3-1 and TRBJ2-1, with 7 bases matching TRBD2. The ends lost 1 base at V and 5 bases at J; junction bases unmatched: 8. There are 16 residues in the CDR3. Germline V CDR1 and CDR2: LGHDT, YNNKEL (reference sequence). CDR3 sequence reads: CASSQATSSINNEQFF. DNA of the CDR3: TGTGCCAGCAGCCAAGCGACTAGCTCCATCAACAATGAGCAGTTCTTC.

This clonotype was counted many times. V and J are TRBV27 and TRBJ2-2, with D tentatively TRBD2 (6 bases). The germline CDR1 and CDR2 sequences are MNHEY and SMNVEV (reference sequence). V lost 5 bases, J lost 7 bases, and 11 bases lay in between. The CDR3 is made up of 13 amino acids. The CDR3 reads CASSPGGGGELFF. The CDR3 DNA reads TGTGCCAGCAGTCCCGGGGGAGGCGGGGAGCTGTTTTTT.

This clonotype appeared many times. The CDR3 sequence: CASSQVGEWEQFF. Written as DNA, the CDR3 is TGCGCCAGCAGCCAAGTGGGGGAATGGGAGCAGTTCTTC. J is TRBJ2-1 and V is TRBV4-1, with D perhaps matching TRBD1 or TRBD2 (5 bases each). Trimming removed 1 base from V and 10 bases from J, with 11 bases in between. CDR1 is MGHRA, CDR2 YSYEKL, per germline. The CDR3 totals 13 residues.

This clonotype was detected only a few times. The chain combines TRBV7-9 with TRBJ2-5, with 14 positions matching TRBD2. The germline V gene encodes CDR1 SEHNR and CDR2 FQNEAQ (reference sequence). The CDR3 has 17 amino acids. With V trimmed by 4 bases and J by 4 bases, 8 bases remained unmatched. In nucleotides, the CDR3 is TGTGCCAGCAGCTCAATTTCGGGACTAGCGGGAGTAGAGACCCAGTACTTC. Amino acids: CASSSISGLAGVETQYF.

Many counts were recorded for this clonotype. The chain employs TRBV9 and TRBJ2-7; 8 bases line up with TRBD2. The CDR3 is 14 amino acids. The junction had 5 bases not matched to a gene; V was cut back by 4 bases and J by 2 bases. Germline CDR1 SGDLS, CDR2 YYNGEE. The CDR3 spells CASSISGTPYEQYF. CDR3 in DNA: TGTGCCAGCAGCATTAGCGGGACCCCCTACGAGCAGTACTTC. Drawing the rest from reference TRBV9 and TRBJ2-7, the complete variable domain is DSGVTQTPKHLITATGQRVTLRCSPRSGDLSVYWYQQSLDQGLQFLIQYYNGEERAKGNILERFSAQQFPDLHSELNLSSLELGDSALYFCASSISGTPYEQYFGPGTRLTVT.

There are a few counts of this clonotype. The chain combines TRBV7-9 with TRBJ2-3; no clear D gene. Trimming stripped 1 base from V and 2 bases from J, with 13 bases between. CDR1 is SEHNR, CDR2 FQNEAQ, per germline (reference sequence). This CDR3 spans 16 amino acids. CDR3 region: CASSLGSEVFTDTQYF. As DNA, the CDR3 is TGTGCCAGCAGCTTAGGTTCCGAGGTGTTCACAGATACGCAGTATTTT.

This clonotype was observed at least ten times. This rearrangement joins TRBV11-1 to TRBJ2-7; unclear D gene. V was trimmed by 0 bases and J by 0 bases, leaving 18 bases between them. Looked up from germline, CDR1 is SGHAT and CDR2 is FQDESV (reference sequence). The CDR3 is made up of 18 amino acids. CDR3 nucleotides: TGTGCCAGCAGCTTAGCCCCGGGTGTGGACGTAAGCTCCTACGAGCAGTACTTC. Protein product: CASSLAPGVDVSSYEQYF.

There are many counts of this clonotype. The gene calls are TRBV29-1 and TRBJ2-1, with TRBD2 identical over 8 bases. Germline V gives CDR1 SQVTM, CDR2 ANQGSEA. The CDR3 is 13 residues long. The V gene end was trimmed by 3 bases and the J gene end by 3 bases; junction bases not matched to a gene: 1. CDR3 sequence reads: CSVEGLVYNEQFF. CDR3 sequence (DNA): TGCAGCGTTGAGGGACTAGTCTACAATGAGCAGTTCTTC.

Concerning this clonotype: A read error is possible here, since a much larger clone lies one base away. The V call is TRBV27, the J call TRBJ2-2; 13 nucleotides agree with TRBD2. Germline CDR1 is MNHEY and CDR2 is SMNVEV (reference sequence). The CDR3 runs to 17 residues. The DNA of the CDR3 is TGTGCCATCAGTTTTGGGGGACTAGCGGGATTAACCGGGGAGCTGTTTTTT. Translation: CAISFGGLAGLTGELFF.